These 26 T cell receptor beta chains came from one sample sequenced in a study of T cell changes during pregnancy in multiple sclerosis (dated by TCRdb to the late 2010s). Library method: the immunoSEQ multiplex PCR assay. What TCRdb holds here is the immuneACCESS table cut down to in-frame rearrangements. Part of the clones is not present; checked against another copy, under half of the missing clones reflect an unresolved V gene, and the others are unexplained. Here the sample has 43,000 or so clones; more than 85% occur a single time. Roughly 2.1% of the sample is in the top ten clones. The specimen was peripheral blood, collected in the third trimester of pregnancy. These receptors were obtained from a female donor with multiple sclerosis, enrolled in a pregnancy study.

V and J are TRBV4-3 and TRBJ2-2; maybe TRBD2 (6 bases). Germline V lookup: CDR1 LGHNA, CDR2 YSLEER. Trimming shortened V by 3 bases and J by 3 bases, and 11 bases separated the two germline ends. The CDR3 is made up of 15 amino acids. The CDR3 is CASSQEGPHTGELFF. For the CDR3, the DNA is TGCGCCAGCAGCCAGGAGGGACCACACACCGGGGAGCTGTTTTTT.

DNA of the CDR3: TGTGCCAGCAGCTCCTCCCGTGTAGTCTCATATAATTCACCCCTCCACTTT. Amino acids: CASSSSRVVSYNSPLHF. This chain links TRBV7-8 with TRBJ1-6; D is uncertain. V shed 4 bases and J shed 4 bases, with 17 bases lying between them. Germline CDR1 is SGHVS and CDR2 is FQNEAQ. The CDR3 spans 17 residues.

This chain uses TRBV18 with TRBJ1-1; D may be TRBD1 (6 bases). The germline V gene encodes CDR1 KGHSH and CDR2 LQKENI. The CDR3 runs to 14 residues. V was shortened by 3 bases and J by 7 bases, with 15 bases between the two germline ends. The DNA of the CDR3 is TGTGCCAGCTCACCCCGGACAGAGGGGAGTGAAGCTTTCTTT. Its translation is CASSPRTEGSEAFF.

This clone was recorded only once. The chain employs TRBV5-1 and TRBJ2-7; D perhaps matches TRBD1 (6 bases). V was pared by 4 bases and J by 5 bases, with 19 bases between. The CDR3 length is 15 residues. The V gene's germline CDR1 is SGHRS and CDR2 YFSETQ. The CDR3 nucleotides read TGCGCCAGCAGCCCCCCGCTCAGGGGTACCCACGAGCAGTACTTC. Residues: CASSPPLRGTHEQYF.

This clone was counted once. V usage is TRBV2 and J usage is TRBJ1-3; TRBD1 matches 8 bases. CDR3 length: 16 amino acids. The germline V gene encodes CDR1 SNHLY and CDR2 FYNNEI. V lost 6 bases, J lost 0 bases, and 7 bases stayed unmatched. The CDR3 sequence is CASSETQGASGNTIYF. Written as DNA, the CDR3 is TGTGCCAGCAGCGAGACCCAGGGGGCCTCTGGAAACACCATATATTTT.

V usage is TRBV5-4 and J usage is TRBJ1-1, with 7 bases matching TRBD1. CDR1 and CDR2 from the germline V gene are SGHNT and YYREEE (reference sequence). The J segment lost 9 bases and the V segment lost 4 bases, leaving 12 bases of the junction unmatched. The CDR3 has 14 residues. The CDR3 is CASSHAGTDVKAFF. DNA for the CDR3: TGTGCCAGCAGCCACGCCGGGACAGACGTTAAAGCTTTCTTT. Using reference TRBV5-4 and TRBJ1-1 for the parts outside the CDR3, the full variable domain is ETGVTQSPTHLIKTRGQQVTLRCSSQSGHNTVSWYQQALGQGPQFIFQYYREEENGRGNFPPRFSGLQFPNYSSELNVNALELDDSALYLCASSHAGTDVKAFFGQGTRLTVV.

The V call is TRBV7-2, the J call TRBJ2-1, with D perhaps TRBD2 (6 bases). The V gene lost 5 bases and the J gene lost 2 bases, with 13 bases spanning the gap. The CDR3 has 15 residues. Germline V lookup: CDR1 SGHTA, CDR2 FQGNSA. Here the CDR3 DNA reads TGTGCCAGCAGCCGGACGCGGGGCCCCTACAATGAGCAGTTCTTC. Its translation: CASSRTRGPYNEQFF.

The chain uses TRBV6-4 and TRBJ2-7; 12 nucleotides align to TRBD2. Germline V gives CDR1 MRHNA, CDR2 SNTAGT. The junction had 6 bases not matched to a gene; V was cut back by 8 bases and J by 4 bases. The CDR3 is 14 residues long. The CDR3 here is CASSPTSGSYEQYF. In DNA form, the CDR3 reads TGTGCCAGCTCCCCGACTAGCGGGAGTTACGAGCAGTACTTC.

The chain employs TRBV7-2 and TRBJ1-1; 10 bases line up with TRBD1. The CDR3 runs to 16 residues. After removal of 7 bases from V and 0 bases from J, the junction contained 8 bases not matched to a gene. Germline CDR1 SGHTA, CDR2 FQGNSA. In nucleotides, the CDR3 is TGTGCCAGCAACCAGAGGGACAGGGGACTGAACACTGAAGCTTTCTTT. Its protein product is CASNQRDRGLNTEAFF.

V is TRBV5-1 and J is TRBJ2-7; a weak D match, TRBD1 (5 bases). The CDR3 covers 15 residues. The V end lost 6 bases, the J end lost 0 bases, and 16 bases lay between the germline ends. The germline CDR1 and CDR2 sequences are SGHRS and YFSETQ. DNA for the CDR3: TGCGCCAGCAAGGGGTCTTCATCTCCCTCCTACGAGCAGTACTTC. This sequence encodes CASKGSSSPSYEQYF. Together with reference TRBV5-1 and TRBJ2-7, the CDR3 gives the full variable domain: KAGVTQTPRYLIKTRGQQVTLSCSPISGHRSVSWYQQTPGQGLQFLFEYFSETQRNKGNFPGRFSGRQFSNSRSEMNVSTLELGDSALYLCASKGSSSPSYEQYFGPGTRLTVT.

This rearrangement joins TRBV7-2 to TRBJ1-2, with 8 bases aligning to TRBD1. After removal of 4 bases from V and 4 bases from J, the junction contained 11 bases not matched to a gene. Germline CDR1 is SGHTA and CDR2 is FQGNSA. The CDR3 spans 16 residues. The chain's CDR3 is CASSSLDRAFGYGYTF. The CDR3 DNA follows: TGTGCCAGCAGCTCCCTGGACAGGGCCTTCGGCTATGGCTACACCTTC.

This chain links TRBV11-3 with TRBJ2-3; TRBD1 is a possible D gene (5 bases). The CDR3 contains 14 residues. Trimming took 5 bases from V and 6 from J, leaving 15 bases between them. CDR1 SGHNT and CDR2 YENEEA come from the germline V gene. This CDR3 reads CASSQQEGADTQYF. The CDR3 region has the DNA TGTGCCAGCAGCCAGCAGGAAGGGGCTGATACGCAGTATTTT.

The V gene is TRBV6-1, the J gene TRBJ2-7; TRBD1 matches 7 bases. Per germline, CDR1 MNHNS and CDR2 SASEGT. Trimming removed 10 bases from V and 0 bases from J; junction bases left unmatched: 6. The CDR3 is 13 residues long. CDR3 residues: CAIETGSSYEQYF. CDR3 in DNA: TGTGCCATCGAGACAGGGAGCTCCTACGAGCAGTACTTC.

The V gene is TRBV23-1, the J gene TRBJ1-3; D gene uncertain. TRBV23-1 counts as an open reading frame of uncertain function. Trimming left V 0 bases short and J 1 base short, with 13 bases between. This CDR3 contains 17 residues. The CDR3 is CASSQSEAGSSGNTIYF. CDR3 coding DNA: TGCGCCAGCAGTCAATCGGAGGCGGGGAGTTCTGGAAACACCATATATTTT.

DNA for the CDR3: TGTGCCAGCAGCTCACAGGGTAGCTCCTACGAGCAGTACTTC. It encodes CASSSQGSSYEQYF. This chain connects TRBV11-3 to TRBJ2-7, with D perhaps TRBD1 (6 bases). Trimming removed 4 bases at V and 0 bases at J, with 10 bases between. This CDR3 has 14 residues. The V gene's germline CDR1 is SGHNT and CDR2 YENEEA.

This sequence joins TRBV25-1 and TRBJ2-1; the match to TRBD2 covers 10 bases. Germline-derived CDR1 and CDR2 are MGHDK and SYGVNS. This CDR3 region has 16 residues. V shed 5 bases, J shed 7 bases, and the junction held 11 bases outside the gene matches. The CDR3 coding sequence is TGTGCCAGCAGTCAACAGCGGGAGGGGTTAGTGAATGAGCAGTTCTTC. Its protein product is CASSQQREGLVNEQFF.

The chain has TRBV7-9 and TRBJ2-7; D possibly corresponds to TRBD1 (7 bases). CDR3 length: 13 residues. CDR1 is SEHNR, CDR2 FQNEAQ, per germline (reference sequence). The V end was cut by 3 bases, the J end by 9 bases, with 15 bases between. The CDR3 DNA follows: TGTGCCAGCAGCTTGGGAGGACAGGCGGGGCAGTACTTC. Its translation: CASSLGGQAGQYF.

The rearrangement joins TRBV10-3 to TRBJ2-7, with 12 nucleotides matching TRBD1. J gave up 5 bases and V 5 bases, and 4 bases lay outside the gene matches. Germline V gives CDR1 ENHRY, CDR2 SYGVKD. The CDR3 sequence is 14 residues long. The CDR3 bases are TGTGCCATCAGTCTTGGGACAGGGGGCAACGAGCAGTACTTC. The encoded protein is CAISLGTGGNEQYF.

CDR3 in DNA: TGTGCCAGCAGCTCAATACAGAGAAATCAGCCCCAGCATTTT. This sequence encodes CASSSIQRNQPQHF. The chain combines TRBV7-3 with TRBJ1-5; D is ambiguous. V was shortened by 4 bases and J by 4 bases, with 11 bases between the two germline ends. The CDR3 loop spans 14 amino acids. Germline values: CDR1 SGHTA, CDR2 FQGTGA.

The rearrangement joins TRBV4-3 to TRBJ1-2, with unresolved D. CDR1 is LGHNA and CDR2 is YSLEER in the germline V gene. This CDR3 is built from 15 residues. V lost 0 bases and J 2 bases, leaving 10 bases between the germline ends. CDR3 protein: CASSQDRYGNYGYTF. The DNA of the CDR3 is TGCGCCAGCAGCCAAGATCGGTACGGGAACTATGGCTACACCTTC.

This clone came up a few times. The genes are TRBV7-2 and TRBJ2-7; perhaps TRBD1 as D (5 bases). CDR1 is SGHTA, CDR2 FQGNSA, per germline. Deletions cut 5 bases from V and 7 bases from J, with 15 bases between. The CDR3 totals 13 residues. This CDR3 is CASSPSLGLEQYF. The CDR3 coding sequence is TGTGCCAGCAGCCCTTCGTTGGGGCTAGAGCAGTACTTC.

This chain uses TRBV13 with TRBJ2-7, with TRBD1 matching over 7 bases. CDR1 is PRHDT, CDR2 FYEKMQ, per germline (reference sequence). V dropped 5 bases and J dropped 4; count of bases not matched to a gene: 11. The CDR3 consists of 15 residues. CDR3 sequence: CASSGGPGQPYEQYF. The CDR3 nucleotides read TGTGCCAGCAGCGGCGGACCGGGACAGCCATACGAGCAGTACTTC.

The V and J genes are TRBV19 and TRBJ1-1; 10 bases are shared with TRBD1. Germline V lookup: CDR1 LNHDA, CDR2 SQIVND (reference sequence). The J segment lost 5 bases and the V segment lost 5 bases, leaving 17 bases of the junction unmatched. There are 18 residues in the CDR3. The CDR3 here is CASSVSGTGARSGTEAFF. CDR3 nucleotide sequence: TGTGCCAGTAGTGTGTCCGGGACAGGGGCAAGGAGTGGGACTGAAGCTTTCTTT.

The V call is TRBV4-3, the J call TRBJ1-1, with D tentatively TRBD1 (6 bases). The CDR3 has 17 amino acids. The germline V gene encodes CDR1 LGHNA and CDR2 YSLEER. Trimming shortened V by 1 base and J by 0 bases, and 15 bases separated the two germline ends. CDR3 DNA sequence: TGCGCCAGCAGCCAAGGAACAGGGCCTTATATGAACACTGAAGCTTTCTTT. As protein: CASSQGTGPYMNTEAFF.

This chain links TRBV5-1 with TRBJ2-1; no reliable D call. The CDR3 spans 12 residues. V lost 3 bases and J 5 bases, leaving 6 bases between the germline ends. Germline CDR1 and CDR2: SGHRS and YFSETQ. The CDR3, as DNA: TGCGCCAGCAGCTCTCAGGACAATGAGCAGTTCTTC. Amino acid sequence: CASSSQDNEQFF.

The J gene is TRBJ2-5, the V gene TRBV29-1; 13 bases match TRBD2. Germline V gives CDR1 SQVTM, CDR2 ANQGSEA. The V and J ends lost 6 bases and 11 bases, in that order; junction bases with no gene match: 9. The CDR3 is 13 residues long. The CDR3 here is CSVGGTSGIEQYF. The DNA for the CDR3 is TGCAGCGTGGGGGGGACTAGCGGGATTGAGCAGTACTTC.